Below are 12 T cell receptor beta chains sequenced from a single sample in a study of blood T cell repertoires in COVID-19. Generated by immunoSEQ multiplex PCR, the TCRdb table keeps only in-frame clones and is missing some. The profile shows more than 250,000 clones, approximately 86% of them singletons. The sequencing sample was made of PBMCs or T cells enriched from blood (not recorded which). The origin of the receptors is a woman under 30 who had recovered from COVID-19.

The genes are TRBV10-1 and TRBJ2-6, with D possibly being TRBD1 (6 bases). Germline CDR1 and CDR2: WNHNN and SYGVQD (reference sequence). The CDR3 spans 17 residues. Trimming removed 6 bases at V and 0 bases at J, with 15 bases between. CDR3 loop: CASRMDSSLSGANVLTF. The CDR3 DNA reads TGCGCCAGCAGGATGGACAGCTCCCTCTCTGGGGCCAACGTCCTGACTTTC.

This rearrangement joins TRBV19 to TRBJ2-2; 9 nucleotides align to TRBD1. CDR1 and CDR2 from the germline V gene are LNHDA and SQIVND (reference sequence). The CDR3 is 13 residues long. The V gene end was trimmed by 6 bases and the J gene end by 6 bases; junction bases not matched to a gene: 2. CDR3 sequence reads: CASSYRGPGELFF. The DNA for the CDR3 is TGTGCCAGTAGCTACAGGGGGCCCGGGGAGCTGTTTTTT.

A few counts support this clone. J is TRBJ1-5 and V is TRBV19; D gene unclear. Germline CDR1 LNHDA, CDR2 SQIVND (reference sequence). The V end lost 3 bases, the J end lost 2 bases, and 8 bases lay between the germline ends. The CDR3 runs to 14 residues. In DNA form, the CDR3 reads TGTGCCAGTAGTATCATGGGAGGCAATCAGCCCCAGCATTTT. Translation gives CASSIMGGNQPQHF. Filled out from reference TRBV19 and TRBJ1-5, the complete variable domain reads DGGITQSPKYLFRKEGQNVTLSCEQNLNHDAMYWYRQDPGQGLRLIYYSQIVNDFQKGDIAEGYSVSREKKESFPLTVTSAQKNPTAFYLCASSIMGGNQPQHFGDGTRLSIL.

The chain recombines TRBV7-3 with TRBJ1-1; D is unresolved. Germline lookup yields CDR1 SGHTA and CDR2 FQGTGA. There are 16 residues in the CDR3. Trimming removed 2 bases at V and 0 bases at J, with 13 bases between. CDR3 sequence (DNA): TGTGCCAGCAGCTTAGGCCGGGTCAGTATGAACACTGAAGCTTTCTTT. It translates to CASSLGRVSMNTEAFF.

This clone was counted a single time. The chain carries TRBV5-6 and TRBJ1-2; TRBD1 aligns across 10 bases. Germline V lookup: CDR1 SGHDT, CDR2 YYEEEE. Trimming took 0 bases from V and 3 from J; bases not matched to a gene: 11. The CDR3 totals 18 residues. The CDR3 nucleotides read TGTGCCAGCAGCTTGGGTTTGCCGGGGGACAGGGGTGACTATGGCTACACCTTC. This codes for CASSLGLPGDRGDYGYTF.

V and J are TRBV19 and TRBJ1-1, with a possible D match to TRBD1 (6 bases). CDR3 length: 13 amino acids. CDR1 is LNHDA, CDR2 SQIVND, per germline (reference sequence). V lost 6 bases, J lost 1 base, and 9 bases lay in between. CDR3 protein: CASRVGGNTEAFF. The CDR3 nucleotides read TGTGCCAGTAGAGTAGGGGGGAACACTGAAGCTTTCTTT.

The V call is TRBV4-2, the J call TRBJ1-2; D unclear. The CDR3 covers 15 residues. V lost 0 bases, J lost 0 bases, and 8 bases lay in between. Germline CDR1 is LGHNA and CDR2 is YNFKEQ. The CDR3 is CASSQDSSPNYGYTF. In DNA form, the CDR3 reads TGTGCCAGCAGCCAAGATTCTAGTCCTAACTATGGCTACACCTTC.

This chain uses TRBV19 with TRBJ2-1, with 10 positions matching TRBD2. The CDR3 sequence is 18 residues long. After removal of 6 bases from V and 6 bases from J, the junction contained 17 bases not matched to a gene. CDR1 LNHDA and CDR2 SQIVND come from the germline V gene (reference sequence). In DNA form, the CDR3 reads TGTGCCAGTAGCCCCCGCCGGGGGGCTAGCGGGAGTTTCAATGAGCAGTTCTTC. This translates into CASSPRRGASGSFNEQFF.

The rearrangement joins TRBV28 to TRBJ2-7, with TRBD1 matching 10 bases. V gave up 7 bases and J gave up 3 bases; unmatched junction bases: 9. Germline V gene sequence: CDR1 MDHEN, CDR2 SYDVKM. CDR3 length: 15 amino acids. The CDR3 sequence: CASITSGTGVYEQYF. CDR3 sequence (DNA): TGTGCCAGCATTACTTCCGGGACAGGGGTCTACGAGCAGTACTTC.

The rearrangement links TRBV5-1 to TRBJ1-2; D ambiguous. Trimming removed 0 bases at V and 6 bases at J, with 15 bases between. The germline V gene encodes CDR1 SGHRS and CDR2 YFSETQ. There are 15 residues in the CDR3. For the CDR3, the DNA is TGCGCCAGCAGCTTGGCGCCGGGAGGAGGAAATGGCTACACCTTC. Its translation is CASSLAPGGGNGYTF.

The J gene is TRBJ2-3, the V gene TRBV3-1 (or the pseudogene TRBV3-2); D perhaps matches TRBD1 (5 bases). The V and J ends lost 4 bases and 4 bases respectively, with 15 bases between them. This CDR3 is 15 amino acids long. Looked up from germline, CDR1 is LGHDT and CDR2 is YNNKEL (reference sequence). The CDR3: CASSPNHARADTQYF. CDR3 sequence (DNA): TGTGCCAGCAGCCCCAACCACGCCAGGGCAGATACGCAGTATTTT.

The DNA of the CDR3 is TGTGCCAGCAGTCAAACCGGACAGGGACTCTATGGCTACACCTTC. This codes for CASSQTGQGLYGYTF. This sequence joins TRBV7-2 and TRBJ1-2; 8 bases line up with TRBD1. The CDR3 totals 15 residues. Germline CDR1 reads SGHTA; CDR2 reads FQGNSA. The J segment lost 4 bases and the V segment lost 6 bases, leaving 10 bases of the junction unmatched.